These 27 T cell receptor beta chains were sequenced from one sample in a study of OX40 agonist ivuxolimab in advanced cancers. Using immunoSEQ multiplex PCR, the repertoire was profiled, and TCRdb retains in-frame clones only, with some absent. The sample shows about 82,000 clones, around 90% of them seen only once. The specimen was CD4+ or CD8+ T cells sorted from blood, collected in a trial of the OX40 agonist ivuxolimab. The receptors stem from an adult with an advanced solid tumor such as melanoma, head and neck, liver or kidney cancer.

The chain combines TRBV4-1 with TRBJ2-5, with 13 nucleotides matching TRBD2. The V gene end was trimmed by 4 bases and the J gene end by 5 bases; junction bases not matched to a gene: 4. Germline values: CDR1 MGHRA, CDR2 YSYEKL. The CDR3 has 15 residues. The CDR3 here is CASSLGLAGWETQYF. In DNA, the CDR3 is TGCGCCAGCAGCCTGGGACTAGCGGGATGGGAGACCCAGTACTTC.

This clone has a single count. The V gene is TRBV7-3, the J gene TRBJ2-5, with 11 bases matching TRBD2. Trimming cost V 5 bases and J 2 bases; bases outside gene matches: 13. Germline values: CDR1 SGHTA, CDR2 FQGTGA. The CDR3 has 18 amino acids. CDR3 protein: CASSPGVAGGRGQETQYF. Written as DNA, the CDR3 is TGTGCCAGCAGCCCTGGGGTAGCGGGAGGGCGAGGGCAAGAGACCCAGTACTTC.

This clone has just one count. The V call is TRBV5-1, the J call TRBJ2-3; possible D gene TRBD1, 6 bases. This CDR3 has 14 residues. The V gene lost 4 bases and the J gene lost 0 bases, with 9 bases spanning the gap. Germline CDR1 is SGHRS and CDR2 is YFSETQ. The CDR3 region is CASSPDRSTDTQYF. CDR3 nucleotides: TGCGCCAGCAGCCCAGACAGGAGCACAGATACGCAGTATTTT.

This clone was detected only a few times. At one boundary the junction diverges from the germline segment, which might be a read error. The same CDR3 arises from other DNA sequences in this sample as well. This chain connects TRBV5-4 to TRBJ1-1; D unresolved. The germline CDR1 and CDR2 sequences are SGHNT and YYREEE (reference sequence). This CDR3 is 11 amino acids long. DNA for the CDR3: TGTGCCAGCAGTTTGGACACTGAAGCTTTCTTT. Its translation is CASSLDTEAFF.

This rearrangement joins TRBV28 to TRBJ2-1; D is ambiguous. V was trimmed by 10 bases and J by 8 bases, leaving 12 bases between them. The V gene's germline CDR1 is MDHEN and CDR2 SYDVKM. CDR3 size: 11 residues. The CDR3 DNA sequence: TGTGCCACCCAGGCCAACGATGAGCAGTTCTTC. Translating it yields CATQANDEQFF.

J is TRBJ1-5 and V is TRBV25-1, with D tentatively TRBD1 (5 bases). The CDR3 has 15 residues. Trimming shortened V by 1 base and J by 7 bases, and 14 bases separated the two germline ends. Germline loops: CDR1 MGHDK, CDR2 SYGVNS. This chain's CDR3 is CASSEFSGEGQPQHF. The CDR3 nucleotides read TGTGCCAGCAGTGAATTTTCGGGGGAAGGGCAGCCCCAGCATTTT. Drawing the rest from reference TRBV25-1 and TRBJ1-5, the complete variable domain is EADIYQTPRYLVIGTGKKITLECSQTMGHDKMYWYQQDPGMELHLIHYSYGVNSTEKGDLSSESTVSRIRTEHFPLTLESARPSHTSQYLCASSEFSGEGQPQHFGDGTRLSIL.

The chain couples TRBV27 to TRBJ2-2; 7 bases line up with TRBD1. This CDR3 spans 16 amino acids. V lost 3 bases and J lost 1; bases outside the gene matches: 5. Germline CDR1 reads MNHEY; CDR2 reads SMNVEV (reference sequence). In nucleotides, the CDR3 is TGTGCCAGCAGTTTCCTCCGGACAGGGAACACCGGGGAGCTGTTTTTT. Protein product: CASSFLRTGNTGELFF.

V is TRBV28 and J is TRBJ1-5; 10 bases align to TRBD1. V lost 10 bases, J lost 3 bases, and 6 bases stayed unmatched. Per the germline V gene, CDR1 is MDHEN and CDR2 is SYDVKM. The length of the CDR3 is 14 residues. The CDR3 region has the DNA TGTGCCATTCGGACAGGGGGATTCAATCAGCCCCAGCATTTT. It specifies CAIRTGGFNQPQHF.

This rearrangement joins TRBV7-2 to TRBJ2-3; D may match TRBD1 or TRBD2 (6 bases each). Germline CDR1 is SGHTA and CDR2 is FQGNSA. Trimming removed 4 bases from V and 14 bases from J, with 16 bases in between. The CDR3 has 12 amino acids. The CDR3 is CASSSLGGPSYF. CDR3 bases: TGTGCCAGCAGCTCCCTGGGGGGCCCGTCGTATTTT.

This chain connects TRBV18 to TRBJ2-2; 7 bases map to TRBD1. Trimming took 5 bases from V and 2 from J; bases not matched to a gene: 2. This CDR3 has 14 residues. Germline values: CDR1 KGHSH, CDR2 LQKENI. The CDR3 coding sequence is TGTGCCAGCTCAGGGACAGTCAACACCGGGGAGCTGTTTTTT. Translating it yields CASSGTVNTGELFF.

The V gene is TRBV19, the J gene TRBJ2-5; TRBD2 aligns across 11 bases. CDR3 length: 15 residues. The V gene's germline CDR1 is LNHDA and CDR2 SQIVND (reference sequence). The V gene end was trimmed by 3 bases and the J gene end by 11 bases; junction bases not matched to a gene: 11. The DNA for the CDR3 is TGTGCCAGTAGTATGACCGGGACTAGCGGCTTACAACAGTACTTC. The encoded protein is CASSMTGTSGLQQYF.

V usage is TRBV7-3 and J usage is TRBJ2-1; weak D call: TRBD2 (6 bases). V gave up 1 base and J gave up 4 bases, with 20 bases separating them. Per germline, CDR1 SGHTA and CDR2 FQGTGA. The CDR3 runs to 18 residues. Written as DNA, the CDR3 is TGTGCCAGCAGCTTAAACCCCCCTTATCTAGCGCAATACAATGAGCAGTTCTTC. Translated, it gives CASSLNPPYLAQYNEQFF. Filled out from reference TRBV7-3 and TRBJ2-1, the complete variable domain reads GAGVSQTPSNKVTEKGKYVELRCDPISGHTALYWYRQSLGQGPEFLIYFQGTGAADDSGLPNDRFFAVRPEGSVSTLKIQRTERGDSAVYLCASSLNPPYLAQYNEQFFGPGTRLTVL.

V and J are TRBV30 and TRBJ2-5; 9 bases align to TRBD2. The CDR3 sequence is 15 residues long. With V trimmed by 7 bases and J by 4 bases, 13 bases remained unmatched. Looked up from germline, CDR1 is GTSNPN and CDR2 is SVGIG (reference sequence). The CDR3 sequence is CALSLDSGRGETQYF. In nucleotides, the CDR3 is TGTGCCTTGTCCCTAGATAGCGGGAGAGGAGAGACCCAGTACTTC. The full variable domain, rest sourced from reference TRBV30 and TRBJ2-5, is SQTIHQWPATLVQPVGSPLSLECTVEGTSNPNLYWYRQAAGRGLQLLFYSVGIGQISSEVPQNLSASRPQDRQFILSSKKLLLSDSGFYLCALSLDSGRGETQYFGPGTRLLVL.

The chain uses TRBV30 and TRBJ1-5; tentatively, D is TRBD1 (5 bases). The CDR3 is 13 amino acids. V lost 7 bases and J 6 bases, leaving 16 bases between the germline ends. Germline assignment: CDR1 GTSNPN and CDR2 SVGIG (reference sequence). CDR3 in DNA: TGTGCCTTAAGTTCAGGGTACGGTCAGCCCCAGCATTTT. Translation: CALSSGYGQPQHF.

The chain is built from TRBV27 and TRBJ2-3; D could derive from TRBD1 or TRBD2 (6 bases each). Germline V gene data show CDR1 as MNHEY and CDR2 as SMNVEV (reference sequence). The CDR3 runs 17 residues. V was clipped by 8 bases and J by 3 bases, with 24 bases between them. The CDR3 sequence: CASHGGGVNLLTDTQYF. The CDR3 DNA is TGTGCCAGCCATGGAGGGGGAGTTAACCTTCTTACAGATACGCAGTATTTT.

This chain links TRBV15 with TRBJ1-2, with TRBD1 matching 8 bases. Trimming at V came to 5 bases and at J to 7 bases, leaving 9 bases not matched to a gene. The CDR3 has 14 residues. Germline loops: CDR1 LNHNV, CDR2 YYDKDF (reference sequence). CDR3 coding DNA: TGTGCCACCAGCCCCAGGGGACAGGCCGCTGGCTACACCTTC. It yields the protein CATSPRGQAAGYTF.

V usage is TRBV4-3 and J usage is TRBJ2-1; TRBD2 matches at 8 bases. Germline V gene data show CDR1 as LGHNA and CDR2 as YSLEER. The trim removed 0 bases at V and 0 bases at J, leaving 1 base unmatched. The CDR3 consists of 16 residues. This CDR3 is CASSQDLAGSYNEQFF. The DNA of the CDR3 is TGCGCCAGCAGCCAAGACCTAGCGGGCTCCTACAATGAGCAGTTCTTC.

This clone was observed once. This chain joins TRBV5-4 and TRBJ2-1; 13 bases are a match to TRBD2. The CDR3 contains 16 residues. Germline assignment: CDR1 SGHNT and CDR2 YYREEE (reference sequence). V shed 4 bases, J shed 9 bases, and the junction held 10 bases outside the gene matches. Here the CDR3 DNA reads TGTGCCAGCAGCCCGGGGCGGACTAGCGGGAGCGGTGAGCAGTTCTTC. Residues: CASSPGRTSGSGEQFF.

The V call is TRBV28, the J call TRBJ2-7; D not resolved. Germline CDR1 is MDHEN and CDR2 is SYDVKM. This CDR3 spans 14 amino acids. Deletions cut 2 bases from V and 2 bases from J, with 10 bases between. CDR3 sequence: CASSLAHGAYEQYF. In DNA form, the CDR3 reads TGTGCCAGCAGTTTAGCCCATGGGGCCTACGAGCAGTACTTC.

This chain connects TRBV5-1 to TRBJ2-7; D not certain. Germline V gene data show CDR1 as SGHRS and CDR2 as YFSETQ. V lost 2 bases to trimming and J lost 1 base, with 7 bases between them. The CDR3 is 13 residues long. The chain's CDR3 is CASSFSSSYEQYF. The CDR3 nucleotides read TGCGCCAGCAGCTTTTCGAGTTCCTACGAGCAGTACTTC.

The chain recombines TRBV27 with TRBJ1-2; tentatively, D is TRBD1 (6 bases). V was clipped by 1 base and J by 6 bases, with 15 bases between them. CDR1 is MNHEY and CDR2 is SMNVEV in the germline V gene (reference sequence). The CDR3 runs to 15 residues. The CDR3 coding sequence is TGTGCCAGCAGTTTATGGACAGATCTACGTGATGGCTACACCTTC. This codes for CASSLWTDLRDGYTF.

V is TRBV29-1 and J is TRBJ1-3; 8 bases are a match to TRBD1. The trim removed 7 bases at V and 0 bases at J, leaving 5 bases unmatched. The germline gives CDR1 SQVTM, CDR2 ANQGSEA. CDR3 size: 14 residues. The CDR3 reads CSARTGRSGNTIYF. The CDR3 region has the DNA TGCAGCGCTAGGACAGGGCGCTCTGGAAACACCATATATTTT.

The V call is TRBV18, the J call TRBJ2-1; D gene ambiguous. Germline V gives CDR1 KGHSH, CDR2 LQKENI. The ends were cut back, 0 bases at V and 0 bases at J, with 6 bases in the middle. The CDR3 spans 15 residues. The CDR3 DNA sequence: TGTGCCAGCTCACCACCAAGTAGCTCCTACAATGAGCAGTTCTTC. Amino acids: CASSPPSSSYNEQFF.

This chain joins TRBV6-5 and TRBJ2-5; weak D call: TRBD2 (6 bases). The CDR3 has 15 amino acids. V was shortened by 0 bases and J by 5 bases, with 13 bases between the two germline ends. Germline lookup yields CDR1 MNHEY and CDR2 SVGAGI. CDR3 sequence (DNA): TGTGCCAGCAGTTACTCTCCGGGGGTGAGGGAGACCCAGTACTTC. It yields the protein CASSYSPGVRETQYF.

This rearrangement joins TRBV6-1 to TRBJ1-1; a possible D gene is TRBD1 (5 bases). The germline V gene has CDR1 MNHNS and CDR2 SASEGT. V was trimmed by 7 bases and J by 1 base, leaving 13 bases between them. The CDR3 totals 14 residues. CDR3 protein: CASTLMTANTEAFF. As DNA, the CDR3 is TGTGCCAGCACCCTTATGACAGCGAACACTGAAGCTTTCTTT.

The chain is built from TRBV19 and TRBJ2-7, with TRBD1 as a possible D gene (6 bases). The germline V gene encodes CDR1 LNHDA and CDR2 SQIVND (reference sequence). The CDR3 is 13 amino acids. V was shortened by 4 bases and J by 3 bases, with 10 bases between the two germline ends. CDR3 sequence reads: CASSRDKGYEQYF. The CDR3, as DNA: TGTGCCAGTAGTAGGGACAAAGGCTACGAGCAGTACTTC. The full variable domain, in which reference TRBV19 and TRBJ2-7 provide the parts outside the CDR3, is DGGITQSPKYLFRKEGQNVTLSCEQNLNHDAMYWYRQDPGQGLRLIYYSQIVNDFQKGDIAEGYSVSREKKESFPLTVTSAQKNPTAFYLCASSRDKGYEQYFGPGTRLTVT.

The chain combines TRBV9 with TRBJ1-1; 7 bases map to TRBD1. Trimming took 5 bases from V and 4 from J; bases not matched to a gene: 11. CDR1 and CDR2 from the germline V gene are SGDLS and YYNGEE. This CDR3 has 15 residues. The CDR3 reads CASREGATGSTEAFF. In nucleotides, the CDR3 is TGTGCCAGCAGGGAAGGGGCGACAGGGAGCACTGAAGCTTTCTTT.